Listed here are 32 T cell receptor beta chains from one sample, sequenced in a study of blood T cells in healthy people across ages. The authors ran a second PCR of roughly 6 to 11 cycles using a sample-barcoded 5' primer and a J-beta primer mix. TCRdb analysed the 5' RACE reads with MiXCR anew, one entry per CDR3 protein. The sample lists around 600,000 distinct CDR3 sequences, about 45% occurring once. Sequencing was done on a sample of blood. The receptors here all came from a man at least 80 years old in good health.

This chain links TRBV18 with TRBJ2-3, with D possibly being TRBD1 or TRBD2 (5 bases each). The CDR3 consists of 14 residues. The V end was cut by 8 bases, the J end by 2 bases, with 14 bases between. CDR1 and CDR2 from the germline V gene are KGHSH and LQKENI. CDR3 sequence reads: CASSPSGATDTQYF. CDR3 coding DNA: TGTGCCAGCAGCCCATCCGGGGCCACAGATACGCAGTATTTT.

The chain links TRBV20-1 to TRBJ2-1, with D perhaps TRBD2 (7 bases). Between the trimmed V and J ends, which lost 6 bases and 2 bases, there was a span of 14 bases. Germline loops: CDR1 DFQATT, CDR2 SNEGSKA (reference sequence). CDR3 length: 14 amino acids. CDR3 coding DNA: TGCAGTGCCCAAGGGGGGACTACCTACAATGAGCAGTTCTTC. Protein product: CSAQGGTTYNEQFF.

A few counts support this clonotype. The CDR3, as DNA: TGCGCCAGCAGCTTGGCCGGGACTAGCGGGCTGGGTGAGCAGTTCTTC. Translated, it gives CASSLAGTSGLGEQFF. This chain uses TRBV5-1 with TRBJ2-1; the match to TRBD2 covers 12 bases. The CDR3 is made up of 16 amino acids. The V segment lost 0 bases and the J segment 9 bases; nucleotides outside the gene matches: 7. CDR1 is SGHRS and CDR2 is YFSETQ in the germline V gene.

This chain uses TRBV28 with TRBJ1-6, with 9 bases lining up with TRBD1. The CDR3 is 15 residues long. Germline loops: CDR1 MDHEN, CDR2 SYDVKM. V dropped 10 bases and J dropped 7; count of bases not matched to a gene: 11. The DNA for the CDR3 is TGTGCCACCGACTCGGGACAGGGTGGGAATTCACCCCTCCACTTT. This codes for CATDSGQGGNSPLHF.

The CDR3 loop is CASSLDGTDTGELFF. DNA of the CDR3: TGTGCCAGCAGCTTAGATGGAACTGACACCGGGGAGCTGTTTTTT. This chain links TRBV7-9 with TRBJ2-2, with D unresolved. CDR3 length: 15 amino acids. The V end was cut by 1 base, the J end by 3 bases, with 9 bases between. Germline assignment: CDR1 SEHNR and CDR2 FQNEAQ (reference sequence). The whole variable domain, remainder taken from reference TRBV7-9 and TRBJ2-2, is DTGVSQNPRHKITKRGQNVTFRCDPISEHNRLYWYRQTLGQGPEFLTYFQNEAQLEKSRLLSDRFSAERPKGSFSTLEIQRTEQGDSAMYLCASSLDGTDTGELFFGEGSRLTVL.

The rearrangement uses TRBV18 and TRBJ2-1; 7 bases agree with TRBD2. The germline CDR1 and CDR2 sequences are KGHSH and LQKENI. V shed 4 bases, J shed 9 bases, and the junction held 6 bases outside the gene matches. The CDR3 runs to 13 residues. CDR3 protein: CASSLSGEVEQFF. The CDR3 DNA sequence: TGTGCCAGCTCACTAAGCGGGGAAGTTGAGCAGTTCTTC.

Details on this clonotype: The junction departs from the called germline gene at one end, perhaps through a read error. This chain's CDR3 is CVISAQSSYEQYF. CDR3 DNA: TGTGTCATCAGTGCACAGAGCTCCTACGAGCAGTACTTC. The V and J genes are TRBV10-3 and TRBJ2-7; D ambiguous. The CDR3 runs to 13 residues. Germline lookup yields CDR1 ENHRY and CDR2 SYGVKD.

This clonotype was counted only a few times. The rearrangement uses TRBV7-2 and TRBJ2-7, with D perhaps TRBD1 (5 bases). Trimming left V 0 bases short and J 0 bases short, with 12 bases between. The CDR3 is 16 residues long. Germline V lookup: CDR1 SGHTA, CDR2 FQGNSA. The CDR3 nucleotides are TGTGCCAGCAGCTTAGCGCTTTTGACAGCCTCCTACGAGCAGTACTTC. The encoded protein is CASSLALLTASYEQYF.

The chain joins TRBV12-3 or TRBV12-4 to TRBJ2-5; 7 bases align to TRBD2. The CDR3 is made up of 15 amino acids. V was clipped by 2 bases and J by 6 bases; unmatched bases: 9. The CDR3 bases are TGTGCCAGCAGTTTACTTGGGGGAGGGGAAAAGACCCAGTACTTC. Protein: CASSLLGGGEKTQYF.

The chain couples TRBV6-5 to TRBJ2-5, with 9 positions matching TRBD1. Germline CDR1 reads MNHEY; CDR2 reads SVGAGI. J lost 11 bases, V lost 5 bases, and 15 bases had no gene match. CDR3 length: 15 residues. This chain's CDR3 is CASSLTSGQGCEQYF. The CDR3 bases are TGTGCCAGCAGTCTTACATCGGGACAGGGATGTGAGCAGTACTTC.

The chain links TRBV28 to TRBJ2-4; tentative D call: TRBD2 (5 bases). This CDR3 contains 18 residues. Deletions cut 2 bases from V and 0 bases from J, with 17 bases between. Germline lookup yields CDR1 MDHEN and CDR2 SYDVKM. This CDR3 is CASSLRRKFPVAKNIQYF. The CDR3, as DNA: TGTGCCAGCAGTTTACGGAGGAAGTTCCCTGTAGCCAAAAACATTCAGTACTTC.

The sample holds many counts of this clonotype. V is TRBV6-6 and J is TRBJ2-3, with D possibly matching TRBD2 (6 bases). Trimming removed 5 bases at V and 4 bases at J, with 10 bases between. The germline V gene encodes CDR1 MNHNY and CDR2 SVGAGI (reference sequence). The CDR3 loop spans 13 amino acids. CDR3 DNA sequence: TGTGCCAGCAGTCCCACGGGGGCAGATACGCAGTATTTT. Protein sequence: CASSPTGADTQYF.

This chain uses TRBV15 with TRBJ2-3, with TRBD2 identical over 7 bases. CDR1 LNHNV and CDR2 YYDKDF come from the germline V gene (reference sequence). V lost 3 bases and J lost 0; bases outside the gene matches: 6. The CDR3 is 16 amino acids. This CDR3 reads CATSRFGRTSTDTQYF. DNA for the CDR3: TGTGCCACCAGCAGGTTCGGGAGGACCAGCACAGATACGCAGTATTTT.

This clonotype was seen a handful of times. V and J are TRBV4-2 and TRBJ1-1; tentatively, D is TRBD1 (5 bases). V lost 2 bases, J lost 1 base, and 8 bases lay in between. Germline loops: CDR1 LGHNA, CDR2 YNFKEQ. The CDR3 extends over 14 amino acids. CDR3 nucleotides: TGTGCCAGCAGCCAACAGGGTACGAACACTGAAGCTTTCTTT. Amino acid sequence: CASSQQGTNTEAFF.

This chain uses TRBV6-5 with TRBJ2-7; D not resolved. CDR3 length: 17 amino acids. Trimming took 0 bases from V and 6 from J, leaving 21 bases between them. Germline CDR1 is MNHEY and CDR2 is SVGAGI. CDR3 DNA: TGTGCCAGCAGTTACTCGGGCCGGACCCTCCGCAAGGGCGAGCAGTACTTC. This gives the protein CASSYSGRTLRKGEQYF.

The chain is built from TRBV7-9 and TRBJ1-2; D is perhaps TRBD1 (5 bases). V was cut by 1 base and J by 5 bases, with 11 bases left in between. The germline CDR1 and CDR2 sequences are SEHNR and FQNEAQ (reference sequence). This CDR3 spans 14 amino acids. This chain's CDR3 is CASSLGDSTYGYTF. The CDR3 coding sequence is TGTGCCAGCAGCTTAGGAGACAGTACTTATGGCTACACCTTC.

The chain uses TRBV7-2 and TRBJ2-1; D possibly corresponds to TRBD2 (6 bases). Trimming left V 2 bases short and J 6 bases short, with 11 bases between. The V gene's germline CDR1 is SGHTA and CDR2 FQGNSA. This CDR3 is 14 amino acids long. The CDR3 sequence: CASSLRRGRNEQFF. CDR3 nucleotide sequence: TGTGCCAGCAGCTTAAGGAGGGGCCGCAATGAGCAGTTCTTC.

This clonotype occurred many times. The chain recombines TRBV6-6 with TRBJ1-2, with TRBD1 as a possible D gene (5 bases). Trimming removed 2 bases at V and 4 bases at J, with 14 bases between. CDR1 is MNHNY and CDR2 is SVGAGI in the germline V gene (reference sequence). The CDR3 is 15 amino acids. As DNA, the CDR3 is TGTGCCAGCAGTTACCTTGCAGGGACTGGCTATGGCTACACCTTC. Translated, it gives CASSYLAGTGYGYTF.

V and J are TRBV5-1 and TRBJ2-1, with 14 bases fitting TRBD2. V trimming: 4 bases; J trimming: 7 bases; junction bases outside the gene matches: 7. The V gene's germline CDR1 is SGHRS and CDR2 YFSETQ. The CDR3 loop spans 16 amino acids. CDR3 protein: CASSAGTSGGMNEQFF. CDR3 nucleotides: TGCGCCAGCAGCGCCGGGACTAGCGGGGGAATGAATGAGCAGTTCTTC.

V gene TRBV2 combines with J gene TRBJ1-2, with D uncertain. Looked up from germline, CDR1 is SNHLY and CDR2 is FYNNEI. V was shortened by 4 bases and J by 4 bases, with 13 bases between the two germline ends. This CDR3 spans 14 amino acids. DNA of the CDR3: TGTGCCAGCAGTGCCTTTGGGGTTCTCTATGGCTACACCTTC. This sequence encodes CASSAFGVLYGYTF.

This rearrangement joins TRBV20-1 to TRBJ2-3, with D unresolved. Germline V lookup: CDR1 DFQATT, CDR2 SNEGSKA (reference sequence). This CDR3 comprises 14 residues. V lost 4 bases, J lost 1 base, and 12 bases lay in between. CDR3 nucleotide sequence: TGCAGTGCTATCGCCGACATAGGCACAGATACGCAGTATTTT. As protein: CSAIADIGTDTQYF.

This clonotype was detected a few times. This chain uses TRBV4-3 with TRBJ2-3; TRBD2 aligns across 10 bases. The V gene end was trimmed by 0 bases and the J gene end by 2 bases; junction bases not matched to a gene: 11. Germline-derived CDR1 and CDR2 are LGHNA and YSLEER. This CDR3 spans 19 amino acids. The CDR3 spells CASSQEVAGGPRLTDTQYF. The CDR3 coding sequence is TGCGCCAGCAGCCAAGAGGTAGCGGGAGGTCCCCGCCTCACAGATACGCAGTATTTT.

This clonotype appeared a few times. The chain employs TRBV28 and TRBJ2-1, with 11 bases lining up with TRBD1. J was trimmed by 10 bases and V by 6 bases; bases with no gene match: 11. The length of the CDR3 is 15 residues. The germline CDR1 and CDR2 sequences are MDHEN and SYDVKM. The CDR3 region is CASSSGTGGRWEQFF. Written as DNA, the CDR3 is TGTGCCAGCAGCTCCGGGACAGGGGGTAGATGGGAGCAGTTCTTC.

This clonotype was detected only once. This chain links TRBV20-1 with TRBJ2-7; TRBD2 matches at 8 bases. V shed 1 base, J shed 3 bases, and the junction held 8 bases outside the gene matches. There are 15 residues in the CDR3. The V gene's germline CDR1 is DFQATT and CDR2 SNEGSKA (reference sequence). In DNA, the CDR3 is TGCAGTGCTAGAGCCCGGGTAGCGGGGTTCTACGAGCAGTACTTC. It encodes CSARARVAGFYEQYF.

This clonotype was seen only a few times. The rearrangement uses TRBV7-2 and TRBJ2-5; D is perhaps TRBD2 (6 bases). Germline V gene lookup returns CDR1 SGHTA and CDR2 FQGNSA. This CDR3 has 14 amino acids. Trimming removed 0 bases from V and 5 bases from J, with 10 bases in between. The CDR3 sequence: CASSLAVGRETQYF. CDR3 nucleotide sequence: TGTGCCAGCAGCTTAGCGGTGGGGAGGGAGACCCAGTACTTC. Combining the CDR3 with reference TRBV7-2 and TRBJ2-5 gives the whole variable domain GAGVSQSPSNKVTEKGKDVELRCDPISGHTALYWYRQSLGQGLEFLIYFQGNSAPDKSGLPSDRFSAERTGGSVSTLTIQRTQQEDSAVYLCASSLAVGRETQYFGPGTRLLVL.

This clonotype was observed once. The chain recombines TRBV10-2 with TRBJ1-1; D is possibly TRBD1 (6 bases). The CDR3 consists of 16 residues. The V gene lost 3 bases and the J gene lost 6 bases, with 20 bases spanning the gap. Germline V CDR1 and CDR2: WSHSY, SAAADI. CDR3 protein: CASSDGTRGINPEAFF. In DNA form, the CDR3 reads TGCGCCAGCAGTGATGGAACTAGGGGGATCAACCCTGAAGCTTTCTTT.

This chain joins TRBV3-1 and TRBJ2-7; no reliable D call. The CDR3 totals 15 residues. Trimming cost V 3 bases and J 6 bases, with 18 bases left between them. Looked up from germline, CDR1 is LGHDT and CDR2 is YNNKEL (reference sequence). The CDR3 coding sequence is TGTGCCAGCAGCCACCCCACGCTCCCGCCTGTCGAGCAGTACGTC. This codes for CASSHPTLPPVEQYV.

This clonotype has only a few counts. The chain has TRBV7-2 and TRBJ1-1; D perhaps matches TRBD1 (6 bases). V was clipped by 5 bases and J by 3 bases, with 10 bases between them. The CDR3 length is 13 residues. Germline V gene sequence: CDR1 SGHTA, CDR2 FQGNSA. For the CDR3, the DNA is TGTGCCAGCAGCGTTACAGGGTACACTGAAGCTTTCTTT. Amino acid sequence: CASSVTGYTEAFF.

This clonotype was recorded only once. The chain employs TRBV12-3 or TRBV12-4 and TRBJ2-1; no firm D call. The CDR3 is 14 amino acids. With 7 bases removed from V and 0 bases from J, the gap between germline ends came to 10 bases. The CDR3 region is CASNQRSSYNEQFF. CDR3 coding DNA: TGTGCCAGCAATCAGCGTAGCTCCTACAATGAGCAGTTCTTC.

The chain recombines TRBV7-6 with TRBJ2-7, with a possible D match to TRBD1 (5 bases). V lost 4 bases, J lost 5 bases, and 21 bases lay in between. The CDR3 covers 16 residues. CDR1 and CDR2 (germline): SGHVS, FNYEAQ. CDR3 sequence reads: CASSSEGRWGPHEQYF. The CDR3 DNA follows: TGTGCCAGCAGCTCCGAAGGCCGATGGGGCCCACACGAGCAGTACTTC.

This sequence joins TRBV5-1 and TRBJ1-2; D gene ambiguous. This CDR3 is 14 amino acids long. Germline V gene lookup returns CDR1 SGHRS and CDR2 YFSETQ. V lost 3 bases and J lost 5, with 14 bases in between. CDR3 DNA: TGCGCCAGCAGCTGGGAACTAGGGAGGTATGGCTACACCTTC. It codes for CASSWELGRYGYTF.

The chain combines TRBV5-6 with TRBJ1-5; 9 nucleotides match TRBD1. Germline CDR1 is SGHDT and CDR2 is YYEEEE. V gave up 3 bases and J gave up 9 bases; unmatched junction bases: 10. The CDR3 is 15 residues long. CDR3 coding DNA: TGTGCCAGCAGCTATCGTGGGACAGGGCCGGGGCCCCAGCATTTT. Its translation: CASSYRGTGPGPQHF.